The 18 T cell receptor beta chains below were found in one sample sequenced in a study of shared clonotypes between healthy human individuals (TCRdb year 2020). Library prep was done by the immunoSEQ multiplex PCR assay. Drawn from immuneACCESS, this table holds only the in-frame rearrangements with V and J called that TCRdb kept. Clones are partly lost; checked studies trace under half to an unresolved V gene and leave the rest unexplained. In this sample the table shows 980,000 or so clones, over 60% of which occur a single time. The leading ten clones occupy roughly 1.5% of the sample. The sequencing sample was made of memory CD4+ T cells sorted from blood. The meaning of the sample's cell subset or site label: CD45RA-negative fraction. The receptors were sampled from a man between 18 and 35 years old in good health.

The rearrangement links TRBV19 to TRBJ2-2; TRBD2 agrees at 8 bases. Germline CDR1 and CDR2: LNHDA and SQIVND (reference sequence). The CDR3 has 15 amino acids. Trimming removed 5 bases from V and 2 bases from J; junction bases left unmatched: 4. Written as DNA, the CDR3 is TGTGCCAGTAGTCGTAGCGGGATCAACACCGGGGAGCTGTTTTTT. It encodes CASSRSGINTGELFF.

This chain joins TRBV19 and TRBJ1-2; D is unclear. CDR3 length: 15 amino acids. V shed 1 base and J shed 0 bases, with 9 bases lying between them. Germline V CDR1 and CDR2: LNHDA, SQIVND (reference sequence). The CDR3 DNA reads as TGTGCCAGTAGTATAGGCGGAAACACTAACTATGGCTACACCTTC. It translates to CASSIGGNTNYGYTF.

The gene calls are TRBV5-6 and TRBJ2-5, with no clear D. The J call may be faulty, since TRBJ2-7 better matches the DNA end. This CDR3 comprises 14 residues. Germline lookup yields CDR1 SGHDT and CDR2 YYEEEE. CDR3 region: CASCWKFSSYEQYF. The CDR3 coding sequence is TGTGCCAGCTGCTGGAAATTTAGCTCCTACGAGCAGTACTTC.

The V and J genes are TRBV29-1 and TRBJ1-1, with 9 bases fitting TRBD1. CDR3 length: 15 amino acids. J lost 0 bases, V lost 6 bases, and 8 bases had no gene match. Germline V CDR1 and CDR2: SQVTM, ANQGSEA. The CDR3 sequence: CSVTGTGPLNTEAFF. The CDR3, as DNA: TGCAGCGTCACCGGGACAGGGCCCTTGAACACTGAAGCTTTCTTT.

V usage is TRBV5-1 and J usage is TRBJ1-4; D ambiguous. Between the trimmed V and J ends, which lost 0 bases and 8 bases, there was a span of 17 bases. Germline V gene data show CDR1 as SGHRS and CDR2 as YFSETQ. The CDR3 is 16 amino acids. Written as DNA, the CDR3 is TGCGCCAGCAGCTTGGCCGCGGCTGGGCCGGCAGAAAAACTGTTTTTT. This translates into CASSLAAAGPAEKLFF.

This chain joins TRBV4-1 and TRBJ1-2; 12 bases match TRBD1. Germline V gives CDR1 MGHRA, CDR2 YSYEKL. The CDR3 sequence is 15 residues long. The junction had 8 bases not matched to a gene; V was cut back by 6 bases and J by 6 bases. CDR3 bases: TGCGCCAGCAGAAACCCCGGGACAGGGGGCGATGGCTACACCTTC. Translation: CASRNPGTGGDGYTF.

In its sample, this clone was seen a few times. The chain joins TRBV6-5 to TRBJ1-5; D gene unclear. CDR3 length equals 14 residues. CDR1 MNHEY and CDR2 SVGAGI come from the germline V gene. Trimming took 4 bases from V and 3 from J, leaving 10 bases between them. The CDR3 region has the DNA TGTGCCAGCAGTTCCGGGCGGAACAATCAGCCCCAGCATTTT. Residues: CASSSGRNNQPQHF.

This rearrangement joins TRBV21-1 to TRBJ2-7; the DNA was not used to check the table's D call, TRBD2. TRBV21-1 is designated a pseudogene. This CDR3 is built from 13 residues. CDR3 region: CASSNRDSPRRGF. In nucleotides, the CDR3 is TGTGCCAGCAGCAACAGGGACTCCCCGAGGAGGGGCTTC.

The chain combines TRBV2 with TRBJ2-1; TRBD2 matches 7 bases. The CDR3 extends over 15 amino acids. The V segment lost 6 bases and the J segment 6 bases; nucleotides outside the gene matches: 11. Per the germline V gene, CDR1 is SNHLY and CDR2 is FYNNEI. The CDR3 here is CASRAPRLAFNEQFF. Written as DNA, the CDR3 is TGTGCCAGCAGGGCCCCACGACTAGCTTTCAATGAGCAGTTCTTC.

Here the CDR3 reads CASSPTLGGTEAFF. The DNA of the CDR3 is TGTGCCAGCAGCCCAACTCTAGGGGGCACTGAAGCTTTCTTT. This chain uses TRBV7-2 with TRBJ1-1; a weak D match, TRBD1 (6 bases). CDR1 SGHTA and CDR2 FQGNSA come from the germline V gene. The CDR3 is 14 amino acids. The V end lost 5 bases, the J end lost 4 bases, and 14 bases lay between the germline ends.

The chain uses TRBV13 and TRBJ1-1; D unclear. The CDR3 contains 14 residues. Trimming shortened V by 5 bases and J by 0 bases, and 10 bases separated the two germline ends. CDR1 and CDR2 (germline): PRHDT, FYEKMQ (reference sequence). The CDR3 DNA reads TGTGCCAGCAGCCGAAGGACGGTGAACACTGAAGCTTTCTTT. Protein product: CASSRRTVNTEAFF.

The chain's CDR3 is CASSDRRVWEAFF. DNA of the CDR3: TGTGCCAGCAGCGACAGGCGGGTGTGGGAAGCTTTCTTT. The V and J genes are TRBV2 and TRBJ1-1; a possible D gene is TRBD1 (6 bases). The V end lost 6 bases, the J end lost 8 bases, and 16 bases lay between the germline ends. The CDR3 is 13 residues long. CDR1 is SNHLY, CDR2 FYNNEI, per germline.

The chain combines TRBV5-1 with TRBJ1-6; 8 bases align to TRBD1. Germline CDR1 SGHRS, CDR2 YFSETQ. The CDR3 has 15 residues. V shed 2 bases, J shed 10 bases, and the junction held 8 bases outside the gene matches. CDR3 region: CASSLNRGTKSPLHF. The CDR3 nucleotides are TGCGCCAGCAGCTTAAACAGGGGGACCAAATCACCCCTCCACTTT.

The J gene is TRBJ2-1, the V gene TRBV29-1, with TRBD2 matching over 8 bases. The V gene end was trimmed by 3 bases and the J gene end by 8 bases; junction bases not matched to a gene: 12. The length of the CDR3 is 15 residues. In germline, CDR1 is SQVTM, CDR2 ANQGSEA. CDR3 region: CSVEKGSGSIYEQFF. In DNA, the CDR3 is TGCAGCGTTGAGAAAGGGAGCGGGAGTATATATGAGCAGTTCTTC.

The CDR3 DNA reads TGTGCCAGCAGTGAGAGACAGGGATCGCCGTACTTC. This gives the protein CASSERQGSPYF. The chain uses TRBV6-1 and TRBJ2-7; the match to TRBD1 covers 7 bases. Trimming cost V 3 bases and J 12 bases; bases outside gene matches: 8. The CDR3 spans 12 residues. The V gene's germline CDR1 is MNHNS and CDR2 SASEGT.

This clone was observed many times. The V and J genes are TRBV25-1 and TRBJ2-5; the D gene could be TRBD1 or TRBD2 (5 bases each). V lost 1 base to trimming and J lost 2 bases, with 14 bases between them. The CDR3 is 16 amino acids. Germline V gene sequence: CDR1 MGHDK, CDR2 SYGVNS. Here the CDR3 DNA reads TGTGCCAGCAGTGAATGGGCAGGGACCTCTCAAGAGACCCAGTACTTC. Its translation is CASSEWAGTSQETQYF. The full variable domain, in which reference TRBV25-1 and TRBJ2-5 provide the parts outside the CDR3, is EADIYQTPRYLVIGTGKKITLECSQTMGHDKMYWYQQDPGMELHLIHYSYGVNSTEKGDLSSESTVSRIRTEHFPLTLESARPSHTSQYLCASSEWAGTSQETQYFGPGTRLLVL.

The chain is built from TRBV11-2 and TRBJ2-5; 7 bases match TRBD2. Trimming cost V 6 bases and J 1 base; bases outside gene matches: 8. The CDR3 consists of 15 residues. Per germline, CDR1 SGHAT and CDR2 FQNNGV. DNA for the CDR3: TGTGCCAGCAGGCGTGGACTAGAAGGCCAAGAGACCCAGTACTTC. Amino acids: CASRRGLEGQETQYF.

This clone was seen only a few times. The sample contains more than one DNA sequence encoding this CDR3. This chain joins TRBV7-9 and TRBJ1-6; TRBD1 aligns across 9 bases. Germline loops: CDR1 SEHNR, CDR2 FQNEAQ (reference sequence). CDR3 length: 15 amino acids. The ends lost 5 bases at V and 5 bases at J; junction bases unmatched: 4. The CDR3 coding sequence is TGTGCCAGCAGCCTCTGGGACAGGGATAATTCACCCCTCCACTTT. The encoded protein is CASSLWDRDNSPLHF.